The 14 T cell receptor beta chains listed next were all sequenced from one sample in a study of T-cell reconstitution after alpha-beta-depleted transplantation in children. Unique molecular identifiers were incorporated during preparation of the TCRbeta library. Each CDR3 protein is one row after TCRdb ran MiXCR on the PCR reads. The repertoire has about 400,000 distinct CDR3 sequences, roughly 17% of them found once; the top ten carry approximately 29%. Sequencing was performed on PBMCs, mostly from graft donor cells, taken 360 days after TCRalphabeta/CD19-depleted stem cell transplant. The receptors derive from a boy under three years old who had a stem cell transplant for Wiskott-Aldrich syndrome, so the T cells may come from the graft donor.

This clonotype was detected a few times. This sequence joins TRBV6-5 and TRBJ1-1; D remains unclear. V was shortened by 2 bases and J by 4 bases, with 8 bases between the two germline ends. Germline lookup yields CDR1 MNHEY and CDR2 SVGAGI. The CDR3 totals 13 residues. CDR3: CASSYQWTTEAFF. As DNA, the CDR3 is TGTGCCAGCAGTTACCAGTGGACCACTGAAGCTTTCTTT.

The chain uses TRBV2 and TRBJ2-2; D not certain. V was clipped by 8 bases and J by 0 bases, with 13 bases between them. Looked up from germline, CDR1 is SNHLY and CDR2 is FYNNEI. CDR3 length equals 15 residues. CDR3 sequence: CASLGNTANTGELFF. The CDR3 DNA is TGTGCCAGCCTCGGAAATACTGCGAACACCGGGGAGCTGTTTTTT.

This clonotype turned up a few times. The chain joins TRBV6-1 to TRBJ1-1, with D hard to call. CDR1 and CDR2 (germline): MNHNS, SASEGT. CDR3 length: 14 amino acids. The V end lost 7 bases, the J end lost 1 base, and 13 bases lay between the germline ends. CDR3 sequence: CASTLESTNTEAFF. The CDR3 DNA reads as TGTGCCAGCACCCTCGAGAGCACGAACACTGAAGCTTTCTTT.

The chain is built from TRBV20-1 and TRBJ2-3, with D perhaps TRBD1 or TRBD2 (6 bases each). V was trimmed by 3 bases and J by 4 bases, leaving 14 bases between them. Germline loops: CDR1 DFQATT, CDR2 SNEGSKA (reference sequence). This CDR3 contains 14 residues. CDR3 nucleotide sequence: TGCAGTGCTAGCAGGGGAGGAACACCAGATACGCAGTATTTT. Translation: CSASRGGTPDTQYF.

This clonotype occurred a few times. The chain employs TRBV12-3 or TRBV12-4 and TRBJ1-5, with D possibly matching TRBD1 (5 bases). The V end was cut by 6 bases, the J end by 1 base, with 13 bases between. The CDR3 is 15 amino acids. The CDR3 reads CASSPNRQSNQPQHF. The CDR3 bases are TGTGCCAGCAGCCCAAATAGACAGAGCAATCAGCCCCAGCATTTT.

The sample holds a few counts of this clonotype. The rearrangement links TRBV4-3 to TRBJ2-5, with unresolved D. Germline CDR1 reads LGHNA; CDR2 reads YSLEER. There are 13 residues in the CDR3. Deletions cut 0 bases from V and 3 bases from J, with 5 bases between. The CDR3 protein is CASSQDTEETQYF. CDR3 DNA sequence: TGCGCCAGCAGCCAAGATACCGAAGAGACCCAGTACTTC.

About this clonotype: This sequence may be a read error, since a much larger clone differs from it by one base. This chain connects TRBV13 to TRBJ2-7; D is ambiguous. The CDR3 has 12 amino acids. Germline CDR1 is PRHDT and CDR2 is FYEKMQ (reference sequence). The CDR3 nucleotides are TGTGTCAGCAGCGAAGGCCCCTACGAGCAGTACTTC. Translating it yields CVSSEGPYEQYF.

Here the CDR3 reads CASSPQSGRPSGANVLTF. The CDR3 DNA sequence: TGCGCCAGCAGCCCCCAAAGCGGGAGGCCTTCTGGGGCCAACGTCCTGACTTTC. The chain employs TRBV4-3 and TRBJ2-6; TRBD2 matches at 9 bases. Trimming took 4 bases from V and 1 from J; bases not matched to a gene: 8. There are 18 residues in the CDR3. Germline V gene sequence: CDR1 LGHNA, CDR2 YSLEER.

This chain links TRBV6-2 or TRBV6-3 with TRBJ2-7, with 8 bases lining up with TRBD1. The CDR3 covers 14 residues. V lost 6 bases to trimming and J lost 3 bases; unmatched junction nucleotides: 7. Germline-derived CDR1 and CDR2 are MNHEY and SVGEGT. The CDR3 protein is CASRIPGTGYEQYF. For the CDR3, the DNA is TGTGCCAGCAGGATTCCAGGGACAGGCTACGAGCAGTACTTC.

The rearrangement uses TRBV20-1 and TRBJ2-5; the D gene could be TRBD1 or TRBD2 (5 bases each). Deletions cut 5 bases from V and 7 bases from J, with 23 bases between. The germline gives CDR1 DFQATT, CDR2 SNEGSKA (reference sequence). CDR3 size: 15 residues. CDR3: CSALFRGTAVGTQYF. The CDR3 bases are TGCAGTGCTTTATTTCGTGGGACCGCAGTTGGGACCCAGTACTTC.

This sequence joins TRBV20-1 and TRBJ2-1; 14 bases align to TRBD2. CDR3 length: 17 amino acids. V gave up 4 bases and J gave up 2 bases; unmatched junction bases: 7. The V gene's germline CDR1 is DFQATT and CDR2 SNEGSKA (reference sequence). The CDR3 sequence: CSAKTSGGAETYNEQFF. The CDR3 nucleotides read TGCAGTGCTAAGACTAGCGGGGGGGCAGAAACCTACAATGAGCAGTTCTTC.

This clonotype was observed a handful of times. The chain employs TRBV5-1 and TRBJ2-2; D is undetermined. CDR3 length equals 17 residues. With 2 bases removed from V and 3 bases from J, the gap between germline ends came to 17 bases. Germline values: CDR1 SGHRS, CDR2 YFSETQ. For the CDR3, the DNA is TGCGCCAGCAGCTTTAATGGGATCCCGGCAGACACCGGGGAGCTGTTTTTT. It translates to CASSFNGIPADTGELFF.

This clonotype turned up a few times. The chain carries TRBV4-1 and TRBJ2-2, with 11 bases that match TRBD2. This CDR3 has 16 amino acids. Unmatched junction bases numbered 8, after V lost 4 bases and J lost 7 bases. Per the germline V gene, CDR1 is MGHRA and CDR2 is YSYEKL. CDR3 nucleotide sequence: TGCGCCAGCAGCCGTAGCGGGGGGGCAAACTTCGGGGAGCTGTTTTTT. It encodes CASSRSGGANFGELFF.

This clonotype was recorded a few times. V usage is TRBV29-1 and J usage is TRBJ2-3; 7 bases are a match to TRBD2. Germline assignment: CDR1 SQVTM and CDR2 ANQGSEA. V lost 5 bases and J lost 2; bases outside the gene matches: 13. The CDR3 spans 16 residues. For the CDR3, the DNA is TGCAGCGTTCCAATTGGGCGGGGGTTCCCCACAGATACGCAGTATTTT. The encoded protein is CSVPIGRGFPTDTQYF.